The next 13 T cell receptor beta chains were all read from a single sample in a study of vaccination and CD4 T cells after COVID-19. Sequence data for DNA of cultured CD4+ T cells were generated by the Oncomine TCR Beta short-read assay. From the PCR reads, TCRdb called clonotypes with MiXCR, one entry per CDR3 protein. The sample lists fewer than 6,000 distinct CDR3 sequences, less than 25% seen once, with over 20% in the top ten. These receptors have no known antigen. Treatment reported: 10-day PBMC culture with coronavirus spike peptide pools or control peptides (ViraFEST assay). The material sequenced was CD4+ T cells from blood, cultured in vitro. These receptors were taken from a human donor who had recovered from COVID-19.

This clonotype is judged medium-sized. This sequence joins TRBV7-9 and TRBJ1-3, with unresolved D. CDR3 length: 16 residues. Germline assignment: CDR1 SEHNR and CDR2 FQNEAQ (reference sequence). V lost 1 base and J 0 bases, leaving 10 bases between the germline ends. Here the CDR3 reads CASSLDPLYSGNTIYF. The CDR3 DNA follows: TGTGCCAGCAGCTTAGATCCTCTCTACTCTGGAAACACCATATATTTT.

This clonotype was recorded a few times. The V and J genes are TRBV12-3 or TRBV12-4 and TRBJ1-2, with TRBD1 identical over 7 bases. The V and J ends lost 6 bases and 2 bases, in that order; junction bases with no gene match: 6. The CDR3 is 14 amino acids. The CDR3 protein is CASRYKQGNYGYTF. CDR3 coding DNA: TGTGCCAGCAGATATAAACAGGGGAACTATGGCTACACCTTC.

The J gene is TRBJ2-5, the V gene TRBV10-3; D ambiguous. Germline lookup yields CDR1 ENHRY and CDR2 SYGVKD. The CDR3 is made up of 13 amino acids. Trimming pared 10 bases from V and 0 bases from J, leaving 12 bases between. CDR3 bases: TGTGCCACCCGATTGCACTACCAAGAGACCCAGTACTTC. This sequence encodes CATRLHYQETQYF.

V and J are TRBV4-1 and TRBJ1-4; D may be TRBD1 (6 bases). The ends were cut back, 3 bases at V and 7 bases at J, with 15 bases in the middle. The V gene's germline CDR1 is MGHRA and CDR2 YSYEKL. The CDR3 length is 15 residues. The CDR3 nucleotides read TGCGCCAGCAGCCATTCACCGGGACAAGCTGAAAAACTGTTTTTT. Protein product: CASSHSPGQAEKLFF.

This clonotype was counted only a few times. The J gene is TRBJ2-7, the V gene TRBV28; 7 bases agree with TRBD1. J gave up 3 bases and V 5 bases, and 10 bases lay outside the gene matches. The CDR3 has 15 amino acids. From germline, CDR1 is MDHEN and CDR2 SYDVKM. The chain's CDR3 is CASSPMGTEIYEQYF. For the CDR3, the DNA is TGTGCCAGCAGTCCCATGGGGACAGAGATCTACGAGCAGTACTTC.

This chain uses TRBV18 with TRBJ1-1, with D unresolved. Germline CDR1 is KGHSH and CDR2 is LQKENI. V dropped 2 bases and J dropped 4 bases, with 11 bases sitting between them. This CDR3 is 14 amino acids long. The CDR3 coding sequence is TGTGCCAGCTCACCAGTCAAACTTGGCACTGAAGCTTTCTTT. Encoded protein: CASSPVKLGTEAFF.

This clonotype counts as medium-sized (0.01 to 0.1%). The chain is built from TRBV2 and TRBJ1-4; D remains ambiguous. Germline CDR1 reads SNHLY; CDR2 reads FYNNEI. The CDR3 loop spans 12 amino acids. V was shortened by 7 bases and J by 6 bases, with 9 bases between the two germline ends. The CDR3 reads CASKDGHEKLFF. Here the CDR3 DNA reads TGTGCCAGCAAAGACGGTCATGAAAAACTGTTTTTT.

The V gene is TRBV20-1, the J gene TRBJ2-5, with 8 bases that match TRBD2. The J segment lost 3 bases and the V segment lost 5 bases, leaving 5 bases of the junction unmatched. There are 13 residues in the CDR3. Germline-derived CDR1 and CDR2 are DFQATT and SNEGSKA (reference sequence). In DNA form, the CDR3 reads TGCAGTGCTCGCCGTAGCGGGGAAGAGACCCAGTACTTC. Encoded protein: CSARRSGEETQYF.

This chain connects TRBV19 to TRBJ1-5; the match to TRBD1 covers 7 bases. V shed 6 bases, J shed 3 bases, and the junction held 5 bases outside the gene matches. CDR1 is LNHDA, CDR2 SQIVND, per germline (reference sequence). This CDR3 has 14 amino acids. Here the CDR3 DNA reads TGTGCCAGTAGGGAGACAGGGAACAATCAGCCCCAGCATTTT. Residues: CASRETGNNQPQHF.

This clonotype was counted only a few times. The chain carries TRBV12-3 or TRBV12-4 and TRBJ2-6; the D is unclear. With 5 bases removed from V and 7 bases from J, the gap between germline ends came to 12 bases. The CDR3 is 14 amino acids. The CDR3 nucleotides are TGTGCCAGCAGTCTCACAAGGGCCGCCAACGTCCTGACTTTC. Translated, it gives CASSLTRAANVLTF.

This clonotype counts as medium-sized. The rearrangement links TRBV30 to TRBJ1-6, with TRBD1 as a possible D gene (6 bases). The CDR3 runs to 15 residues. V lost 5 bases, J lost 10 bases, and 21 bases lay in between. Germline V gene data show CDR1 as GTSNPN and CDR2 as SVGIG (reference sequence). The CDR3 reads CAWEGTQRTHSPLHF. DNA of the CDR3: TGTGCCTGGGAGGGGACACAAAGGACCCACTCACCCCTCCACTTT.

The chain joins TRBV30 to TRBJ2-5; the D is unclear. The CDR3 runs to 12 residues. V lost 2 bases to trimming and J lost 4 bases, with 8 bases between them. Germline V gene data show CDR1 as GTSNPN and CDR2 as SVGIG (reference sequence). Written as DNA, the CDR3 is TGTGCCTGGAGTCCTGCGGCAGAGACCCAGTACTTC. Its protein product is CAWSPAAETQYF. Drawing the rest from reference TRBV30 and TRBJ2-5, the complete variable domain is SQTIHQWPATLVQPVGSPLSLECTVEGTSNPNLYWYRQAAGRGLQLLFYSVGIGQISSEVPQNLSASRPQDRQFILSSKKLLLSDSGFYLCAWSPAAETQYFGPGTRLLVL.

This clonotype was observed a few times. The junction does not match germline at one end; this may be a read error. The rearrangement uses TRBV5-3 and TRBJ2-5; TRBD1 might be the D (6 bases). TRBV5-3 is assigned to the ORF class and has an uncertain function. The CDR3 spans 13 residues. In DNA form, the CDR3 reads TGTGCCAGCAGCTTGGTTCAGGGGCAGACCCAGTACTTC. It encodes CASSLVQGQTQYF.